The rows below give T cell receptor beta chains drawn from one sample of a study of early T cells in non-severe SARS-CoV-2 infection. TCRdb redid the calling of the 5' RACE reads with MiXCR, one entry per CDR3 protein. Of 50,000 or so distinct CDR3 sequences listed, 13% were seen once; the top ten hold around 9.6%. Sequenced sample: whole blood. The origin of the receptors is an adult who was a healthcare worker with PCR-confirmed SARS-CoV-2 infection or an uninfected control (not recorded which). Each CDR3 is given with its conserved first and last residue. Fields, in order: V gene, clone size, D gene, J gene, CDR3 DNA, CDR3 protein. The D gene is left open where the match is weak. Size values are once, few and many counts, or a class for expanded clones, and some rows have none.

v_gene: TRBV7-9
abundance: -
d_gene: -
j_gene: TRBJ1-1
CDR3nt: TGTGCCAGCAGCAGAGAAGGCAGGGTCACTGAAGCTTTCTTT
CDR3aa: CASSREGRVTEAFF

v_gene: TRBV30
abundance: many
d_gene: -
j_gene: TRBJ2-7
CDR3nt: TGTGCCTGGAGTGTAGGCCCACTACCGGCCTACGAGCAGTACTTC
CDR3aa: CAWSVGPLPAYEQYF

v_gene: TRBV4-2
abundance: many
d_gene: TRBD2
j_gene: TRBJ2-1
CDR3nt: TGTGCCAGCAGCCAAGTTCAACTAGCGGGCACCCGAAATGAGCAGTTCTTC
CDR3aa: CASSQVQLAGTRNEQFF

v_gene: TRBV12-3/TRBV12-4
abundance: few
d_gene: -
j_gene: TRBJ2-4
CDR3nt: TGTGCCAGCAGGGAGGGGTGGGCCAAAAACATTCAGTACTTC
CDR3aa: CASREGWAKNIQYF

v_gene: TRBV28
abundance: few
d_gene: -
j_gene: TRBJ1-6
CDR3nt: TGTGCCAGCAGTTGGGACAAGAATTCACCCCTCCACTTT
CDR3aa: CASSWDKNSPLHF

v_gene: TRBV30
abundance: few
d_gene: -
j_gene: TRBJ1-1
CDR3nt: TGTGCCTGGAGTGACCGTGTGAACACTGAAGCTTTCTTT
CDR3aa: CAWSDRVNTEAFF

v_gene: TRBV5-1
abundance: -
d_gene: -
j_gene: TRBJ1-1
CDR3nt: TGCGCCAGCAGCTTGTACGGTCAGACCAACACTGAAGCTTTCTTT
CDR3aa: CASSLYGQTNTEAFF

v_gene: TRBV7-6
abundance: -
d_gene: TRBD1
j_gene: TRBJ1-4
CDR3nt: TGTGCCAGCAGCCCACAGGGGAGGAGTGAAAAACTGTTTTTT
CDR3aa: CASSPQGRSEKLFF

v_gene: TRBV7-8
abundance: many
d_gene: -
j_gene: TRBJ1-4
CDR3nt: TGTGCCAGCAGCTCCCAGAGGGGGGGTAATGAAAAACTGTTTTTT
CDR3aa: CASSSQRGGNEKLFF

v_gene: TRBV6-6
abundance: -
d_gene: -
j_gene: TRBJ2-1
CDR3nt: TGTGCCAGCAGTCGAGCCTCCTACAATGAGCAGTTCTTC
CDR3aa: CASSRASYNEQFF

v_gene: TRBV7-9
abundance: many
d_gene: TRBD2
j_gene: TRBJ2-1
CDR3nt: TGTGCCAGCAGCCCTAACCCTCAGCGGGGGGCGGGTAATGAGCAGTTCTTC
CDR3aa: CASSPNPQRGAGNEQFF

v_gene: TRBV12-3/TRBV12-4
abundance: many
d_gene: -
j_gene: TRBJ1-5
CDR3nt: TGTGCCAGCAGTACAGTCGGAGGGGGGAAAGGTCAGCCCCAGCATTTT
CDR3aa: CASSTVGGGKGQPQHF

v_gene: TRBV4-2
abundance: many
d_gene: -
j_gene: TRBJ1-1
CDR3nt: TGTGCCAGCAGTCCTAGGGCGGTGAACACTGAAGCTTTCTTT
CDR3aa: CASSPRAVNTEAFF

v_gene: TRBV19
abundance: many
d_gene: -
j_gene: TRBJ1-4
CDR3nt: TGTGCCAGTACTCTCGCCGCGGCCCCCGGAGTCATGTTTTTT
CDR3aa: CASTLAAAPGVMFF

v_gene: TRBV7-9
abundance: few
d_gene: TRBD1
j_gene: TRBJ1-3
CDR3nt: TGTGCCAGCAGACCGACCGGGACAGGGGGAAACACCATATATTTT
CDR3aa: CASRPTGTGGNTIYF

v_gene: TRBV9
abundance: few
d_gene: -
j_gene: TRBJ2-3
CDR3nt: TGTGCCAGCAGCCCGAGGGGGGGGCGCCACACAGATACGCAGTATTTT
CDR3aa: CASSPRGGRHTDTQYF

v_gene: TRBV28
abundance: -
d_gene: TRBD1
j_gene: TRBJ1-5
CDR3nt: TGTGCCAGCAACCCGGGACAGGGCCCCTATCAGCCCCAGCATTTT
CDR3aa: CASNPGQGPYQPQHF

v_gene: TRBV5-1
abundance: many
d_gene: -
j_gene: TRBJ1-2
CDR3nt: TGCGCCAGCAGCTTCAGAGGAGCTAACTATGGCTACACCTTC
CDR3aa: CASSFRGANYGYTF

v_gene: TRBV19
abundance: many
d_gene: TRBD1
j_gene: TRBJ1-4
CDR3nt: TGTGCCAGTAGTATGGGGGGGACAGCATTTGCAACTAATGAAAAACTGTTTTTT
CDR3aa: CASSMGGTAFATNEKLFF

v_gene: TRBV5-1
abundance: few
d_gene: TRBD2
j_gene: TRBJ2-5
CDR3nt: TGCGCCAGCAGCTTGGAGGGACTAGCGACGGAGACCCAGTACTTC
CDR3aa: CASSLEGLATETQYF

v_gene: TRBV5-1
abundance: -
d_gene: -
j_gene: TRBJ2-1
CDR3nt: TGCGCCAGCAGCTCTCAGGTCCAAGGAGGGTACAATGAGCAGTTCTTC
CDR3aa: CASSSQVQGGYNEQFF

v_gene: TRBV24-1
abundance: -
d_gene: -
j_gene: TRBJ2-1
CDR3nt: TGTGCCACCAGTGAGGGTAGCGGTCGCTCCTACAATGAGCAGTTCTTC
CDR3aa: CATSEGSGRSYNEQFF

v_gene: TRBV4-2
abundance: -
d_gene: TRBD1
j_gene: TRBJ2-7
CDR3nt: TGTGCCAGCAGCGACAGGGGGCTTGCCTACGAGCAGTACTTC
CDR3aa: CASSDRGLAYEQYF

v_gene: TRBV12-3/TRBV12-4
abundance: many
d_gene: TRBD2
j_gene: TRBJ2-5
CDR3nt: TGTGCCAGCAGCCCCGTGGGGGGGACCCTAGGGACCCAGTACTTC
CDR3aa: CASSPVGGTLGTQYF

v_gene: TRBV20-1
abundance: many
d_gene: TRBD2
j_gene: TRBJ2-7
CDR3nt: TGCAGTGCTACGAGCGGGGCTATTAAATCCTACGAGCAGTACTTC
CDR3aa: CSATSGAIKSYEQYF

v_gene: TRBV2
abundance: many
d_gene: TRBD1
j_gene: TRBJ2-6
CDR3nt: TGTGCCAGCAGTGACAGGGGGCGAAATCCTGGGGCCAACGTCCTGACTTTC
CDR3aa: CASSDRGRNPGANVLTF

v_gene: TRBV6-1
abundance: many
d_gene: -
j_gene: TRBJ1-5
CDR3nt: TGTGCCAGCAGTGATGACCCTACGGGAAAGCCCCAGCATTTT
CDR3aa: CASSDDPTGKPQHF

v_gene: TRBV9
abundance: -
d_gene: TRBD1
j_gene: TRBJ2-1
CDR3nt: TGTGCCAGCAGCGAGGCCGGGACAGCCCCCTACAATGAGCAGTTCTTC
CDR3aa: CASSEAGTAPYNEQFF

v_gene: TRBV5-1
abundance: few
d_gene: -
j_gene: TRBJ1-4
CDR3nt: TGCGCCAGCAGCTTGGTGCAGGGAGCTAATGAAAAACTGTTTTTT
CDR3aa: CASSLVQGANEKLFF

v_gene: TRBV5-1
abundance: -
d_gene: TRBD2
j_gene: TRBJ2-1
CDR3nt: TGCGCCAGCAGCTTGGAGCCTAGCGGGGAGAATGAGCAGTTCTTC
CDR3aa: CASSLEPSGENEQFF

v_gene: TRBV28
abundance: -
d_gene: -
j_gene: TRBJ2-2
CDR3nt: TGTGCCAGCAGTTTTTTTCCGCGGAGATCGAACACCGGGGAGCTGTTTTTT
CDR3aa: CASSFFPRRSNTGELFF

v_gene: TRBV7-3
abundance: few
d_gene: -
j_gene: TRBJ2-1
CDR3nt: TGTGCCAGCAGCTCCGGCACTGAGCAGTTCTTC
CDR3aa: CASSSGTEQFF

v_gene: TRBV29-1
abundance: -
d_gene: -
j_gene: TRBJ2-5
CDR3nt: TGCAGCGTTGCTAGTATTGAGACCCAGTACTTC
CDR3aa: CSVASIETQYF

v_gene: TRBV29-1
abundance: many
d_gene: -
j_gene: TRBJ1-2
CDR3nt: TGCAGCGTTCAGGGTAACTATGGCTACACCTTC
CDR3aa: CSVQGNYGYTF

v_gene: TRBV27
abundance: -
d_gene: -
j_gene: TRBJ1-1
CDR3nt: TGTGCCAGCAGTTTATACAGGGAGACTGAAGCTTTCTTT
CDR3aa: CASSLYRETEAFF

v_gene: TRBV7-9
abundance: few
d_gene: TRBD2
j_gene: TRBJ2-7
CDR3nt: TGTGCCAGCAGCTTAGACGCGGGAGGGTCCTACGAGCAGTACTTC
CDR3aa: CASSLDAGGSYEQYF

v_gene: TRBV7-9
abundance: medium-sized
d_gene: -
j_gene: TRBJ2-2
CDR3nt: TGTGCCAGCAGCACCCGGACAGTTAACACCGGGGAGCTGTTTTTT
CDR3aa: CASSTRTVNTGELFF

v_gene: TRBV12-3/TRBV12-4
abundance: many
d_gene: -
j_gene: TRBJ1-2
CDR3nt: TGTGCCAGCAGTTTAATGGCATCTATCTATGGCTACACCTTC
CDR3aa: CASSLMASIYGYTF

v_gene: TRBV29-1
abundance: many
d_gene: TRBD1
j_gene: TRBJ2-7
CDR3nt: TGCAGCGTCCTACCGGGACAGGGGGCCTACGAGCAGTACTTC
CDR3aa: CSVLPGQGAYEQYF

v_gene: TRBV6-5
abundance: -
d_gene: -
j_gene: TRBJ2-3
CDR3nt: TGTGCCAGCAGTTACCAAGACGGCACAGATACGCAGTATTTT
CDR3aa: CASSYQDGTDTQYF

v_gene: TRBV30
abundance: -
d_gene: TRBD1
j_gene: TRBJ2-2
CDR3nt: TGTGCCTGGAGTGTACCGGGACAGTACACCGGGGAGCTGTTTTTT
CDR3aa: CAWSVPGQYTGELFF

v_gene: TRBV4-1
abundance: -
d_gene: -
j_gene: TRBJ2-7
CDR3nt: TGCGCCAGCAGCCAAGATCTTAGGCGCAGGGGCTCCTACGAGCAGTACTTC
CDR3aa: CASSQDLRRRGSYEQYF

v_gene: TRBV5-1
abundance: many
d_gene: -
j_gene: TRBJ2-7
CDR3nt: TGCGCCAGCAGCTTCTTAGGGGGGGCGGCTTACTACGAGCAGTACTTC
CDR3aa: CASSFLGGAAYYEQYF

v_gene: TRBV25-1
abundance: few
d_gene: TRBD1
j_gene: TRBJ1-5
CDR3nt: TGTGCCAGCAGTGAAAGAGGACAGGGGATGGAACAGCCCCAGCATTTT
CDR3aa: CASSERGQGMEQPQHF

v_gene: TRBV5-1
abundance: -
d_gene: -
j_gene: TRBJ2-7
CDR3nt: TGCGCCAGCAGCACAAGGGCCGGTTCAGGGGACGAGCAGTACTTC
CDR3aa: CASSTRAGSGDEQYF

v_gene: TRBV28
abundance: many
d_gene: -
j_gene: TRBJ2-7
CDR3nt: TGTGCCAGCAGCCTTAACTACGAGCAGTACTTC
CDR3aa: CASSLNYEQYF

v_gene: TRBV18
abundance: many
d_gene: TRBD1
j_gene: TRBJ2-3
CDR3nt: TGTGCCAGCTCACCAAGACAGGGTGGTGATACGCAGTATTTT
CDR3aa: CASSPRQGGDTQYF

v_gene: TRBV20-1
abundance: many
d_gene: -
j_gene: TRBJ1-5
CDR3nt: TGCAGTGCTACCGAAAACCACAATCAGCCCCAGCATTTT
CDR3aa: CSATENHNQPQHF

v_gene: TRBV5-1
abundance: many
d_gene: TRBD1
j_gene: TRBJ2-1
CDR3nt: TGCGCCAGCAGGAGGACAGGGGTGGCCTACAATGAGCAGTTCTTC
CDR3aa: CASRRTGVAYNEQFF

v_gene: TRBV28
abundance: few
d_gene: TRBD2
j_gene: TRBJ2-4
CDR3nt: TGTGCCAGCAGTTTGTTGGGGACTAACGGAAAAAACATTCAGTACTTC
CDR3aa: CASSLLGTNGKNIQYF

v_gene: TRBV25-1
abundance: many
d_gene: -
j_gene: TRBJ2-7
CDR3nt: TGTGCCAGCAGTGAGGCGGCGGGGTCCGAGCAGTACTTC
CDR3aa: CASSEAAGSEQYF

v_gene: TRBV4-1
abundance: many
d_gene: TRBD1
j_gene: TRBJ2-1
CDR3nt: TGCGCCAGCAGCTACAGAGTTTGGGGACAGGGGGACGATGAGCAGTTCTTC
CDR3aa: CASSYRVWGQGDDEQFF

v_gene: TRBV20-1
abundance: few
d_gene: -
j_gene: TRBJ1-1
CDR3nt: TGCAGTGCCAGGTTCCAAACCGGGGCGCCGGGAACTGAAGCTTTCTTT
CDR3aa: CSARFQTGAPGTEAFF

v_gene: TRBV7-8
abundance: few
d_gene: -
j_gene: TRBJ1-5
CDR3nt: TGTGCCAGCAGCGCCTATAACAGGGTTAGGGGCAATCAGCCCCAGCATTTT
CDR3aa: CASSAYNRVRGNQPQHF

v_gene: TRBV10-1
abundance: -
d_gene: TRBD2
j_gene: TRBJ2-5
CDR3nt: TGCGCCAGCAGTGAGAGCGCGGGAGTGGAGACCCAGTACTTC
CDR3aa: CASSESAGVETQYF